The 5 T cell receptor beta chains presented below share a single source sample, sequenced in a study of graft-versus-host responses after intestinal transplantation. Researchers processed graft tissue to release intraepithelial and lamina propria lymphocytes. Libraries were prepared by immunoSEQ multiplex PCR; TCRdb keeps only in-frame clonotypes and omits some of them. The sample includes several thousand clones, 55% to 70% seen only once; the top ten take about 20%. The input for sequencing was ileum tissue, taken approximately 35 weeks after intestinal transplantation. These receptors originate from a human patient who received an intestinal transplant, so some T cells may come from the graft donor.

This clone appeared once. The genes are TRBV9 and TRBJ1-1, with TRBD1 matching 8 bases. This CDR3 has 17 amino acids. Trimming removed 3 bases from V and 0 bases from J; junction bases left unmatched: 10. The germline V gene encodes CDR1 SGDLS and CDR2 YYNGEE. CDR3 residues: CASSANRGSAMNTEAFF. The CDR3 bases are TGTGCCAGCAGCGCAAACAGGGGGTCCGCCATGAACACTGAAGCTTTCTTT.

This chain joins TRBV5-1 and TRBJ2-3; perhaps TRBD1 as D (6 bases). The CDR3 is 16 amino acids. Trimming pared 4 bases from V and 3 bases from J, leaving 18 bases between. Germline CDR1 and CDR2: SGHRS and YFSETQ. In nucleotides, the CDR3 is TGCGCCAGCAGCGGGGGCTTAGGGGTGGGAACAGATACGCAGTATTTT. As protein: CASSGGLGVGTDTQYF.

This clone was observed a single time. The rearrangement links TRBV20-1 to TRBJ2-1, with D unresolved. The CDR3 is 11 residues long. Germline V lookup: CDR1 DFQATT, CDR2 SNEGSKA (reference sequence). The germline V and J ends were trimmed by 7 bases and 6 bases, with 10 bases remaining between them. DNA for the CDR3: TGCAGTGAGCGTCTAGGCAATGAGCAGTTCTTC. Protein: CSERLGNEQFF.

The V and J genes are TRBV21-1 and TRBJ2-7; the table names TRBD2, a call not compared with the DNA. TRBV21-1 is shown as a pseudogene. This CDR3 comprises 17 residues. This CDR3 is CASSPYLAGVQTYEQYV. CDR3 DNA sequence: TGTGCCAGCAGCCCCTACCTTGCGGGGGTGCAAACCTACGAGCAGTACGTC.

The V gene is TRBV11-3, the J gene TRBJ2-5; D is unclear. V lost 3 bases and J 7 bases, leaving 12 bases between the germline ends. The CDR3 extends over 13 amino acids. Germline-derived CDR1 and CDR2 are SGHNT and YENEEA. The CDR3: CASSFPNNGTQYF. As DNA, the CDR3 is TGTGCCAGCAGCTTCCCCAACAATGGGACCCAGTACTTC.